This TCR beta chain emerged from a study of metastatic and nonmetastatic thyroid tumors (dated by TCRdb to about 2020). Regarding the complete study: Repertoires from peripheral blood and from tumor or nodule tissue samples of malignant and benign thyroid patients were compared. The full study reports these points: In both blood and tumor samples, TCR beta diversity was reported to be significantly higher in malignant tumors than in benign nodules.

This clone was picked up many times. Its specific antigen is unknown. Base qualities are not at hand, and no much larger clone is one base apart. Library preparation was by PCR. The instrument was an Illumina HiSeq 4000. High-throughput sequencing was used to profile the TCR beta-chain CDR3 region of every patient. From the authors' description of their analysis: Drawing on CDR3 differences between clinicopathological groups, the researchers built a classifier meant to tell apart patients with distant-metastatic papillary thyroid cancer. Repertoire diversity was assessed with the Shannon index, and tumor-blood repertoire similarity with the Morisita-Horn index. TCRdb took the public reads, trimmed them with fastp at Q25, ran MiXCR for clone calling and kept in-frame beta chains. In this record, the V and J calls reflect TCRdb's handling and not the investigators' own analysis. Present in this sample are 53,000 or so clones, 20% of which were seen just once. 4% of the sample lies in the top ten.

A distance of 16 bases separates the germline ends of V and J, which lose 2 bases and 0 bases respectively. The CDR3 goes from the cysteine to the phenylalanine over 17 residues. Of the read, only the CDR3 DNA is kept; its 51 bases are in frame from base 1. Reading the germline V gene (reference sequence) gives CDR1 LNHDA and CDR2 SQIVND. No treatment had been received by any patient before thyroid surgery. Using T-cell receptor beta sequencing, the study looked back at clinical samples from patients collected from the early 2010s to the late 2010s. This clonotype originated in a female donor with papillary thyroid cancer or a benign thyroid nodule (not recorded which). Some clones in this sample may be carry-over from other donors' samples. The sequence links TRBV19 to TRBJ1-1; confidence is insufficient to name the D gene. Sequenced input: blood. CDR3 protein: CASSILWARVLNTEAFF. The bases are TGTGCCAGTAGTATACTGTGGGCACGGGTGTTGAACACTGAAGCTTTCTTT.